Presented here are 12 T cell receptor beta chains from one specimen sequenced in a study of T-cell reconstitution after alpha-beta-depleted transplantation in children. TCRbeta library preparation incorporated unique molecular identifiers. MiXCR, applied by TCRdb to the PCR reads, yields one record per CDR3 protein. The sample lists 330,000 or so distinct CDR3 sequences, 10% occurring once. The sample in question was PBMCs from the stem cell graft donor, obtained from the stem cell graft. The source is a human donor who donated a stem cell graft to a child with acute lymphoblastic leukemia.

The rearrangement links TRBV7-6 to TRBJ2-1, with D tentatively TRBD1 or TRBD2 (5 bases each). Trimming took off 2 bases at V and 6 bases at J, with 17 bases between the two ends. The V gene's germline CDR1 is SGHVS and CDR2 FNYEAQ. The CDR3 spans 16 residues. The CDR3 nucleotides are TGTGCCAGCAGCTTACTGATACGGCCTGGGGGCAATGAGCAGTTCTTC. Its translation: CASSLLIRPGGNEQFF.

This clonotype was observed a handful of times. The gene calls are TRBV30 and TRBJ1-5; 7 bases line up with TRBD1. The CDR3 runs to 14 residues. V shed 0 bases, J shed 7 bases, and the junction held 6 bases outside the gene matches. Germline CDR1 reads GTSNPN; CDR2 reads SVGIG (reference sequence). CDR3 in amino acids: CAWSVGQVEQPQHF. CDR3 coding DNA: TGTGCCTGGAGTGTAGGACAGGTAGAACAGCCCCAGCATTTT. The complete variable domain, with remaining parts taken from reference TRBV30 and TRBJ1-5, reads SQTIHQWPATLVQPVGSPLSLECTVEGTSNPNLYWYRQAAGRGLQLLFYSVGIGQISSEVPQNLSASRPQDRQFILSSKKLLLSDSGFYLCAWSVGQVEQPQHFGDGTRLSIL.

In its sample, this clonotype was seen a few times. The chain couples TRBV12-3 or TRBV12-4 to TRBJ1-3, with D unresolved. V shed 3 bases and J shed 8 bases, with 8 bases lying between them. The CDR3 is 12 residues long. This CDR3 reads CASSFDTDTIYF. The DNA of the CDR3 is TGTGCCAGCAGTTTTGATACAGACACCATATATTTT.

The chain employs TRBV5-6 and TRBJ1-2, with TRBD1 as a possible D gene (5 bases). The germline gives CDR1 SGHDT, CDR2 YYEEEE. V dropped 1 base and J dropped 8 bases, with 21 bases sitting between them. CDR3 length: 16 residues. The CDR3 nucleotides read TGTGCCAGCAGCTTGATGGGGACCGCTCAAGGGGCGGGCTACACCTTC. It translates to CASSLMGTAQGAGYTF.

This clonotype occurred a few times. The chain employs TRBV6-5 and TRBJ2-3; perhaps TRBD1 as D (6 bases). Trimming took 0 bases from V and 2 from J, leaving 12 bases between them. The CDR3 runs 16 residues. Germline V gene lookup returns CDR1 MNHEY and CDR2 SVGAGI. The CDR3 region is CASSYSPRGPTDTQYF. For the CDR3, the DNA is TGTGCCAGCAGTTACTCTCCCAGGGGACCCACAGATACGCAGTATTTT.

This clonotype was detected only a few times. CDR3 coding DNA: TGTGCCAGTAGTTGGACCCTTTTTCCTAGCACAGATACGCAGTATTTT. Protein: CASSWTLFPSTDTQYF. This chain uses TRBV19 with TRBJ2-3; D unclear. Trimming took 5 bases from V and 0 from J, leaving 15 bases between them. This CDR3 spans 16 amino acids. Germline loops: CDR1 LNHDA, CDR2 SQIVND (reference sequence). The full variable domain, its missing parts supplied by reference TRBV19 and TRBJ2-3, is DGGITQSPKYLFRKEGQNVTLSCEQNLNHDAMYWYRQDPGQGLRLIYYSQIVNDFQKGDIAEGYSVSREKKESFPLTVTSAQKNPTAFYLCASSWTLFPSTDTQYFGPGTRLTVL.

This clonotype came up a few times. V gene TRBV7-9 combines with J gene TRBJ2-1; D might be TRBD1 (6 bases). Germline CDR1 is SEHNR and CDR2 is FQNEAQ (reference sequence). The CDR3 consists of 15 residues. V shed 2 bases and J shed 5 bases, with 13 bases lying between them. As DNA, the CDR3 is TGTGCCAGCAGCTTAAGGGGGAAGATGGACAATGAGCAGTTCTTC. Amino acid sequence: CASSLRGKMDNEQFF.

This chain joins TRBV28 and TRBJ2-3; the match to TRBD2 covers 7 bases. This CDR3 is built from 15 residues. The V and J ends lost 4 bases and 5 bases, in that order; junction bases with no gene match: 9. CDR1 and CDR2 from the germline V gene are MDHEN and SYDVKM. As DNA, the CDR3 is TGTGCCAGCAGTTCAAGCGGGGAGGGTAGAGATACGCAGTATTTT. It codes for CASSSSGEGRDTQYF. Combining the CDR3 with reference TRBV28 and TRBJ2-3 gives the whole variable domain DVKVTQSSRYLVKRTGEKVFLECVQDMDHENMFWYRQDPGLGLRLIYFSYDVKMKEKGDIPEGYSVSREKKERFSLILESASTNQTSMYLCASSSSGEGRDTQYFGPGTRLTVL.

This clonotype has only a few counts. This chain links TRBV7-9 with TRBJ1-1; weak D call: TRBD1 (6 bases). The CDR3 runs 14 residues. The germline V gene encodes CDR1 SEHNR and CDR2 FQNEAQ (reference sequence). V dropped 2 bases and J dropped 3 bases, with 10 bases sitting between them. The CDR3 region is CASSLRGADTEAFF. Written as DNA, the CDR3 is TGTGCCAGCAGCTTACGGGGGGCGGACACTGAAGCTTTCTTT.

The V call is TRBV11-3, the J call TRBJ2-7; tentatively, D is TRBD2 (5 bases). Trimming took off 4 bases at V and 7 bases at J, with 17 bases between the two ends. Looked up from germline, CDR1 is SGHNT and CDR2 is YENEEA. This CDR3 contains 14 residues. The CDR3, as DNA: TGTGCCAGCAGCTCGACCGGGGATTCAAGTGAGCAGTACTTC. Its translation: CASSSTGDSSEQYF. Full variable domain (rest looked up from reference TRBV11-3 and TRBJ2-7): EAGVVQSPRYKIIEKKQPVAFWCNPISGHNTLYWYLQNLGQGPELLIRYENEEAVDDSQLPKDRFSAERLKGVDSTLKIQPAELGDSAVYLCASSSTGDSSEQYFGPGTRLTVT.

This chain joins TRBV5-1 and TRBJ2-7; D is uncertain. The CDR3 totals 15 residues. Germline V gives CDR1 SGHRS, CDR2 YFSETQ. V was pared by 1 base and J by 3 bases, with 14 bases between. The CDR3 spells CASSLSFRLGYEQYF. The DNA of the CDR3 is TGCGCCAGCAGCTTGAGCTTCCGGCTGGGCTACGAGCAGTACTTC.

The rearrangement uses TRBV19 and TRBJ2-1; TRBD2 is a possible D gene (5 bases). V shed 7 bases and J shed 0 bases, with 10 bases lying between them. The CDR3 is 14 residues long. Germline CDR1 and CDR2: LNHDA and SQIVND (reference sequence). CDR3 sequence (DNA): TGTGCCAGTAAGGAGACTACCTCCTACAATGAGCAGTTCTTC. It translates to CASKETTSYNEQFF.